One sample yielded the 22 T cell receptor beta chains listed below, sequenced in a study of OX40 agonist ivuxolimab in advanced cancers. Using immunoSEQ multiplex PCR, the repertoire was profiled, and TCRdb retains in-frame clones only, with some absent. The sample lists about 80,000 clones, around four fifths seen once, with approximately 25% in the top ten. This sample comprised CD4+ or CD8+ T cells sorted from blood, obtained in a trial of the OX40 agonist ivuxolimab. The receptors were gathered from an adult with an advanced solid tumor such as melanoma, head and neck, liver or kidney cancer.

The rearrangement links TRBV27 to TRBJ2-2; 7 nucleotides line up with TRBD2. Per germline, CDR1 MNHEY and CDR2 SMNVEV (reference sequence). V gave up 6 bases and J gave up 5 bases; unmatched junction bases: 6. CDR3 length equals 14 residues. This CDR3 reads CASSRGDRTGELFF. Here the CDR3 DNA reads TGTGCCAGCAGCCGGGGGGATCGGACCGGGGAGCTGTTTTTT.

In its sample, this clone was seen once. In the same sample, other DNA sequences code for this CDR3. The rearrangement joins TRBV2 to TRBJ1-1, with TRBD1 matching 10 bases. Germline V CDR1 and CDR2: SNHLY, FYNNEI. The J segment lost 6 bases and the V segment lost 6 bases, leaving 10 bases of the junction unmatched. The CDR3 spans 15 residues. In DNA form, the CDR3 reads TGTGCCAGCAGCCTATTGACAGGGGGCGAGGCTGAAGCTTTCTTT. Residues: CASSLLTGGEAEAFF.

The chain employs TRBV27 and TRBJ2-5, with 8 bases aligning to TRBD2. This CDR3 region has 17 residues. V lost 5 bases, J lost 2 bases, and 13 bases stayed unmatched. Germline V gene lookup returns CDR1 MNHEY and CDR2 SMNVEV (reference sequence). CDR3 in DNA: TGTGCCAGCAGTCCCCAGAATCTAGCGGGCTGGCAAGAGACCCAGTACTTC. The encoded protein is CASSPQNLAGWQETQYF.

This clone showed up just once. The rearrangement links TRBV6-1 to TRBJ2-5; unclear D gene. V lost 1 base and J 5 bases, leaving 14 bases between the germline ends. Germline V gene lookup returns CDR1 MNHNS and CDR2 SASEGT. The CDR3 loop spans 15 amino acids. The CDR3 nucleotides are TGTGCCAGCAGTGAAGTAGGGTCCCGTGGGGAGACCCAGTACTTC. Translation gives CASSEVGSRGETQYF.

This clone was counted a single time. V and J are TRBV7-9 and TRBJ2-7; TRBD1 aligns across 9 bases. The CDR3 sequence is 15 residues long. CDR1 and CDR2 (germline): SEHNR, FQNEAQ (reference sequence). V gave up 1 base and J gave up 7 bases; unmatched junction bases: 8. The chain's CDR3 is CASSLDGQGTREQYF. CDR3 nucleotide sequence: TGTGCCAGCAGCTTAGATGGACAGGGGACGCGGGAGCAGTACTTC.

As regards this clone: Sequence at one end of the junction differs from germline and may be a read error. J is TRBJ1-2 and V is TRBV5-4; no firm D call. The CDR3 loop spans 13 amino acids. In germline, CDR1 is SGHNT, CDR2 YYREEE (reference sequence). The DNA for the CDR3 is TGTGCCAGCAGCTTAGTCGCCGGTTATGACTACACCTTC. Translation gives CASSLVAGYDYTF.

The chain recombines TRBV11-2 with TRBJ2-3; the D gene is possibly TRBD2 (6 bases). Germline loops: CDR1 SGHAT, CDR2 FQNNGV. Deletions cut 7 bases from V and 2 bases from J, with 13 bases between. The CDR3 totals 14 residues. CDR3 bases: TGTGCCAGCACGTGGGGCGGGATCACAGATACGCAGTATTTT. Its protein product is CASTWGGITDTQYF.

This clone appeared once. The chain is built from TRBV25-1 and TRBJ1-5, with D tentatively TRBD1 (6 bases). Per the germline V gene, CDR1 is MGHDK and CDR2 is SYGVNS. The CDR3 consists of 16 residues. V was pared by 2 bases and J by 7 bases, with 18 bases between. In nucleotides, the CDR3 is TGTGCCAGCAGTGAAGGGGCCTGGGGGGGCGACCAGCCCCAGCATTTT. Translated: CASSEGAWGGDQPQHF. Looking up the rest from reference TRBV25-1 and TRBJ1-5 gives the full variable domain: EADIYQTPRYLVIGTGKKITLECSQTMGHDKMYWYQQDPGMELHLIHYSYGVNSTEKGDLSSESTVSRIRTEHFPLTLESARPSHTSQYLCASSEGAWGGDQPQHFGDGTRLSIL.

This clone was counted only a few times. The rearrangement joins TRBV7-2 to TRBJ1-2; D gene ambiguous. Germline CDR1 and CDR2: SGHTA and FQGNSA. CDR3 length: 14 amino acids. With 4 bases removed from V and 5 bases from J, the gap between germline ends came to 14 bases. CDR3 residues: CASSSLAGWYGYTF. The CDR3 coding sequence is TGTGCCAGCAGCTCCCTGGCCGGATGGTATGGCTACACCTTC. Full variable domain (rest looked up from reference TRBV7-2 and TRBJ1-2): GAGVSQSPSNKVTEKGKDVELRCDPISGHTALYWYRQSLGQGLEFLIYFQGNSAPDKSGLPSDRFSAERTGGSVSTLTIQRTQQEDSAVYLCASSSLAGWYGYTFGSGTRLTVV.

The chain employs TRBV7-2 and TRBJ2-3; the D is unclear. This CDR3 is built from 15 residues. CDR1 and CDR2 (germline): SGHTA, FQGNSA. Trimming stripped 4 bases from V and 2 bases from J, with 13 bases between. The chain's CDR3 is CASSSYGRSTDTQYF. CDR3 nucleotides: TGTGCCAGCAGCTCCTACGGGCGATCCACAGATACGCAGTATTTT.

The J gene is TRBJ2-5, the V gene TRBV7-8; tentatively, D is TRBD1 (6 bases). The end of the DNA aligns better with TRBJ2-7, so the J call may be wrong. Germline V gives CDR1 SGHVS, CDR2 FQNEAQ. The CDR3 has 11 amino acids. The CDR3 region is CAVSGVYEQYF. In nucleotides, the CDR3 is TGTGCCGTTTCAGGGGTCTACGAGCAGTACTTC.

The chain recombines TRBV5-1 with TRBJ2-7; D possibly corresponds to TRBD2 (5 bases). This CDR3 is built from 14 residues. Germline CDR1 is SGHRS and CDR2 is YFSETQ. The V end lost 0 bases, the J end lost 2 bases, and 9 bases lay between the germline ends. CDR3 nucleotide sequence: TGCGCCAGCAGCTTGGCAGCGGCAACCTACGAGCAGTACTTC. Protein sequence: CASSLAAATYEQYF. The full variable domain, completed using reference TRBV5-1 and TRBJ2-7, is KAGVTQTPRYLIKTRGQQVTLSCSPISGHRSVSWYQQTPGQGLQFLFEYFSETQRNKGNFPGRFSGRQFSNSRSEMNVSTLELGDSALYLCASSLAAATYEQYFGPGTRLTVT.

The gene calls are TRBV19 and TRBJ2-3; maybe TRBD2 (6 bases). This CDR3 is built from 14 residues. The germline CDR1 and CDR2 sequences are LNHDA and SQIVND (reference sequence). Deletions cut 11 bases from V and 1 base from J, with 16 bases between. The CDR3 coding sequence is TGTGCCGCCAACGGGGGACCACGCACAGATACGCAGTATTTT. It is translated as CAANGGPRTDTQYF. Full variable domain (remainder filled in from reference TRBV19 and TRBJ2-3): DGGITQSPKYLFRKEGQNVTLSCEQNLNHDAMYWYRQDPGQGLRLIYYSQIVNDFQKGDIAEGYSVSREKKESFPLTVTSAQKNPTAFYLCAANGGPRTDTQYFGPGTRLTVL.

This clone was seen only once. This chain uses TRBV6-1 with TRBJ2-3; 11 nucleotides line up with TRBD2. V gave up 4 bases and J gave up 0 bases; unmatched junction bases: 6. The CDR3 covers 17 residues. Germline CDR1 reads MNHNS; CDR2 reads SASEGT. DNA of the CDR3: TGTGCCAGCAGTGCCCCCCTAGCGGGGGGAAGCACAGATACGCAGTATTTT. It encodes CASSAPLAGGSTDTQYF.

The chain uses TRBV28 and TRBJ2-7, with a weak D call TRBD2 (5 bases). Trimming took 6 bases from V and 3 from J, leaving 12 bases between them. The length of the CDR3 is 13 residues. Germline V gene data show CDR1 as MDHEN and CDR2 as SYDVKM. CDR3 bases: TGTGCCAGCAGGTCCGGGATACTCTACGAGCAGTACTTC. Its translation: CASRSGILYEQYF.

This sequence joins TRBV6-5 and TRBJ2-7; D ambiguous. Trimming left V 5 bases short and J 2 bases short, with 4 bases between. Germline V lookup: CDR1 MNHEY, CDR2 SVGAGI. There are 11 residues in the CDR3. The CDR3 protein is CASSNAYEQYF. The CDR3, as DNA: TGTGCCAGCAGTAACGCCTACGAGCAGTACTTC.

This clone was seen once. This sequence joins TRBV5-6 and TRBJ2-2; D is unresolved. V shed 3 bases and J shed 8 bases, with 8 bases lying between them. The CDR3 loop spans 12 amino acids. CDR1 is SGHDT, CDR2 YYEEEE, per germline. CDR3 loop: CASSSHMGELFF. The CDR3, as DNA: TGTGCCAGCAGCTCCCACATGGGGGAGCTGTTTTTT.

The rearrangement links TRBV28 to TRBJ1-2; 8 bases are shared with TRBD1. The CDR3 totals 14 residues. Germline-derived CDR1 and CDR2 are MDHEN and SYDVKM. The V segment lost 5 bases and the J segment 8 bases; nucleotides outside the gene matches: 10. CDR3 sequence reads: CASSEQGGLRGYTF. The CDR3 coding sequence is TGTGCCAGCAGTGAACAGGGGGGCTTGAGGGGCTACACCTTC.

The chain joins TRBV11-2 to TRBJ1-1; 9 bases align to TRBD1. This CDR3 comprises 15 residues. V lost 4 bases, J lost 5 bases, and 8 bases stayed unmatched. Germline CDR1 reads SGHAT; CDR2 reads FQNNGV. The CDR3 region is CASSSYRGRGTEAFF. CDR3 in DNA: TGTGCCAGCAGCTCTTACAGGGGGCGGGGAACTGAAGCTTTCTTT.

CDR3 DNA: TGTGCCAGCAGTTACGATAGGGCTGTACAGAACACTGAAGCTTTCTTT. It translates to CASSYDRAVQNTEAFF. The rearrangement joins TRBV6-5 to TRBJ1-1; no firm D call. There are 16 residues in the CDR3. Per germline, CDR1 MNHEY and CDR2 SVGAGI. Trimming removed 2 bases at V and 1 base at J, with 14 bases between.

The chain joins TRBV7-6 to TRBJ1-2, with a possible D match to TRBD1 (5 bases). The CDR3 spans 15 residues. Germline CDR1 SGHVS, CDR2 FNYEAQ. Trimming removed 5 bases from V and 8 bases from J, with 21 bases in between. CDR3 in amino acids: CASSLRAGTDLGYTF. Written as DNA, the CDR3 is TGTGCCAGCAGCCTAAGGGCCGGGACCGACTTGGGCTACACCTTC.

This chain connects TRBV13 to TRBJ2-7; 7 nucleotides match TRBD1. The germline V gene encodes CDR1 PRHDT and CDR2 FYEKMQ (reference sequence). The CDR3 length is 13 residues. V gave up 4 bases and J gave up 3 bases; unmatched junction bases: 3. The CDR3 reads CASSSGGGYEQYF. In nucleotides, the CDR3 is TGTGCCAGCAGCTCAGGGGGTGGCTACGAGCAGTACTTC.